A selection of T cell receptor beta chains follows, all from one sample in a study of T cell responses to AZD1222 COVID-19 vaccine. The assay was immunoSEQ multiplex PCR, and TCRdb's table has in-frame clones only and misses some. Among about 160,000 clones listed, approximately 90% were seen once. Sequencing was performed on peripheral blood, taken on day 0 of AZD1222 vaccination. The receptors here all came from an adult in good health. Each CDR3 is given with its conserved first and last residue. The D gene is left open where the match is weak. Where a row states a size, it is once, few, many or the class of an expanded clone; other rows omit it.

v_gene	abundance	j_gene	d_gene	CDR3aa	CDR3nt
TRBV5-1	.	TRBJ1-3	TRBD1	CASSRDRATGNTIYF	TGCGCCAGCAGCCGAGACAGGGCGACAGGAAACACCATATATTTT
TRBV3-1/TRBV3-2	.	TRBJ2-4	.	CASTRAIGGTQNIQYF	TGTGCCAGCACCCGGGCTATCGGAGGGACCCAAAACATTCAGTACTTC
TRBV3-1/TRBV3-2	medium-sized	TRBJ2-3	.	CASTPRRSNTDTQYF	TGTGCCAGCACACCAAGGAGAAGCAACACAGATACGCAGTATTTT
TRBV11-3	.	TRBJ2-1	TRBD2	CASSLFSGRNHNEQFF	TGTGCCAGCAGCCTCTTCAGCGGGAGGAACCACAATGAGCAGTTCTTC
TRBV6-5	.	TRBJ1-1	.	CASRLNDGPTEAFF	TGTGCCAGCAGATTGAATGACGGGCCCACTGAAGCTTTCTTT
TRBV6-1	few	TRBJ2-1	.	CASSEEGNSYNEQFF	TGTGCCAGCAGTGAAGAAGGGAATAGCTACAATGAGCAGTTCTTC
TRBV15	.	TRBJ2-5	.	CATSKQGFRETQYF	TGTGCCACCAGCAAGCAGGGTTTCAGGGAGACCCAGTACTTC
TRBV11-3	.	TRBJ1-6	.	CASSSARASPLHF	TGTGCCAGCAGCTCCGCTCGTGCGTCACCCCTCCACTTT
TRBV3-1/TRBV3-2	.	TRBJ1-1	.	CASSQGHTNTEAFF	TGTGCCAGCAGCCAAGGACATACTAACACTGAAGCTTTCTTT
TRBV5-6	.	TRBJ2-7	TRBD1	CASSTTGNLYEQYF	TGTGCCAGCAGCACGACAGGGAATCTTTACGAGCAGTACTTC
TRBV7-3	.	TRBJ1-2	.	CASSLTGASGYTF	TGTGCCAGCAGCTTAACGGGGGCGAGTGGCTACACCTTC
TRBV28	few	TRBJ1-2	TRBD1	CASSQTGRGGYTF	TGTGCCAGCAGTCAGACAGGGAGAGGTGGCTACACCTTC
TRBV19	.	TRBJ1-4	.	CASSIRGEKLFF	TGTGCCAGTAGTATAAGGGGGGAAAAACTGTTTTTT